Shown below are 13 T cell receptor beta chains from a single sample sequenced in a study of early T cells in non-severe SARS-CoV-2 infection. A single record per CDR3 protein comes from TCRdb applying MiXCR to the 5' RACE reads. The sample gives 35,000 to 55,000 distinct CDR3 sequences, 11% of which show up once; around a fifth is in the top ten. Source material: whole blood. The receptors originated from an adult who was a healthcare worker with PCR-confirmed SARS-CoV-2 infection or an uninfected control (not recorded which).

The DNA for the CDR3 is TGTGCCAGCAGCGACGAGGGAAATCATAATTCACCCCTCCACTTT. This translates into CASSDEGNHNSPLHF. The rearrangement joins TRBV9 to TRBJ1-6; D gene unclear. The V gene lost 3 bases and the J gene lost 5 bases, with 12 bases spanning the gap. From germline, CDR1 is SGDLS and CDR2 YYNGEE. The CDR3 is 15 residues long.

This clonotype was picked up many times. The gene calls are TRBV7-2 and TRBJ2-7; 9 nucleotides align to TRBD1. Germline V gene data show CDR1 as SGHTA and CDR2 as FQGNSA. The CDR3 runs to 15 residues. V lost 4 bases, J lost 3 bases, and 7 bases stayed unmatched. In DNA form, the CDR3 reads TGTGCCAGCAGCTATGGCACAGGGGGCGTCTACGAGCAGTACTTC. This sequence encodes CASSYGTGGVYEQYF. The whole variable domain, remainder taken from reference TRBV7-2 and TRBJ2-7, is GAGVSQSPSNKVTEKGKDVELRCDPISGHTALYWYRQSLGQGLEFLIYFQGNSAPDKSGLPSDRFSAERTGGSVSTLTIQRTQQEDSAVYLCASSYGTGGVYEQYFGPGTRLTVT.

This clonotype was counted many times. This rearrangement joins TRBV6-2 or TRBV6-3 to TRBJ1-5, with D unresolved. Germline CDR1 MNHEY, CDR2 SVGEGT. This CDR3 is 15 amino acids long. V lost 5 bases and J 2 bases, leaving 13 bases between the germline ends. The CDR3 nucleotides read TGTGCCAGCAGTCCTTTTGGTACGGGCAATCAGCCCCAGCATTTT. It yields the protein CASSPFGTGNQPQHF.

About this clonotype itself: A much bigger clone sits one base away, suggesting this may be a read error. The chain combines TRBV5-1 with TRBJ2-3; the match to TRBD2 covers 11 bases. Germline trimming cut 1 base from V and 5 bases from J; bases unmatched to any gene: 0. The CDR3 loop spans 14 amino acids. Germline V gene lookup returns CDR1 SGHRS and CDR2 YFSETQ. DNA of the CDR3: TGCGCCAGCAGCTTGCTAGCGGGAGGAGATACGCAGTATTTT. Protein: CASSLLAGGDTQYF.

This clonotype came up many times. The gene calls are TRBV3-1 and TRBJ2-6; D is possibly TRBD1 (5 bases). The V end was cut by 4 bases, the J end by 0 bases, with 16 bases between. CDR1 is LGHDT and CDR2 is YNNKEL in the germline V gene (reference sequence). This CDR3 spans 18 amino acids. CDR3: CASSPGSRDGSGANVLTF. As DNA, the CDR3 is TGTGCCAGCAGCCCAGGTTCCAGGGATGGCTCTGGGGCCAACGTCCTGACTTTC.

This clonotype was recorded many times. The chain joins TRBV11-3 to TRBJ1-1; D remains unclear. Germline CDR1 SGHNT, CDR2 YENEEA. The V gene lost 2 bases and the J gene lost 1 base, with 5 bases spanning the gap. This CDR3 spans 13 amino acids. CDR3 sequence: CASSLNENTEAFF. DNA of the CDR3: TGTGCCAGCAGCTTAAACGAGAACACTGAAGCTTTCTTT.

This clonotype was detected only a few times. This chain joins TRBV28 and TRBJ2-5, with TRBD2 matching 12 bases. CDR3 length: 15 residues. The trim removed 8 bases at V and 0 bases at J, leaving 4 bases unmatched. The V gene's germline CDR1 is MDHEN and CDR2 SYDVKM. The CDR3 region is CASQWTSGDQETQYF. The CDR3 nucleotides are TGTGCCAGCCAGTGGACTAGCGGGGACCAAGAGACCCAGTACTTC.

This clonotype was counted between two and nine times. V usage is TRBV5-1 and J usage is TRBJ2-2; D not certain. The CDR3 runs 13 residues. Trimming cost V 7 bases and J 4 bases, with 11 bases left between them. Per germline, CDR1 SGHRS and CDR2 YFSETQ. The CDR3 DNA is TGCGCCAGCTCCATTACTGTCACCGGGGAGCTGTTTTTT. Translating gives CASSITVTGELFF. Looking up the rest from reference TRBV5-1 and TRBJ2-2 gives the full variable domain: KAGVTQTPRYLIKTRGQQVTLSCSPISGHRSVSWYQQTPGQGLQFLFEYFSETQRNKGNFPGRFSGRQFSNSRSEMNVSTLELGDSALYLCASSITVTGELFFGEGSRLTVL.

This clonotype came up many times. This chain connects TRBV18 to TRBJ1-5; the match to TRBD1 covers 11 bases. This CDR3 region has 17 residues. Germline V lookup: CDR1 KGHSH, CDR2 LQKENI. The junction had 7 bases not matched to a gene; V was cut back by 4 bases and J by 2 bases. CDR3 in DNA: TGTGCCAGCTCACGCGGACAGGGGGCGTTTGGCAATCAGCCCCAGCATTTT. Translated, it gives CASSRGQGAFGNQPQHF.

This clonotype has ten or more counts. The chain couples TRBV5-6 to TRBJ2-1, with 8 nucleotides matching TRBD2. The CDR3 runs to 14 residues. In germline, CDR1 is SGHDT, CDR2 YYEEEE. V dropped 2 bases and J dropped 7; count of bases not matched to a gene: 5. The chain's CDR3 is CASSFEERGNEQFF. CDR3 bases: TGTGCCAGCAGCTTTGAAGAGCGGGGGAATGAGCAGTTCTTC. Full variable domain (rest looked up from reference TRBV5-6 and TRBJ2-1): DAGVTQSPTHLIKTRGQQVTLRCSPKSGHDTVSWYQQALGQGPQFIFQYYEEEERQRGNFPDRFSGHQFPNYSSELNVNALLLGDSALYLCASSFEERGNEQFFGPGTRLTVL.

V usage is TRBV4-1 and J usage is TRBJ2-1; TRBD2 aligns across 12 bases. The CDR3 contains 17 residues. Trimming took 1 base from V and 0 from J; bases not matched to a gene: 1. Germline V gene lookup returns CDR1 MGHRA and CDR2 YSYEKL. This CDR3 is CASSQGLAGVSYNEQFF. The DNA of the CDR3 is TGCGCCAGCAGCCAAGGACTAGCGGGGGTCTCCTACAATGAGCAGTTCTTC.

This clonotype was picked up many times. The chain links TRBV6-2 or TRBV6-3 to TRBJ2-1, with 8 bases fitting TRBD2. Germline assignment: CDR1 MNHEY and CDR2 SVGEGT. With V trimmed by 4 bases and J by 10 bases, 12 bases remained unmatched. The CDR3 consists of 15 residues. The CDR3 bases are TGTGCCAGCAGTTCCCGGCGGGAGGCTCTTGGGGAGCAGTTCTTC. Its translation: CASSSRREALGEQFF.

This clonotype was recorded many times. The chain recombines TRBV20-1 with TRBJ2-5, with TRBD2 matching over 7 bases. CDR1 is DFQATT and CDR2 is SNEGSKA in the germline V gene (reference sequence). The CDR3 contains 16 residues. With 1 base clipped from V and 5 bases from J, the junction kept 13 bases outside the gene matches. The CDR3, as DNA: TGCAGTGCTAGAGTCCCCCGGGCGGGAGTAATGGAGACCCAGTACTTC. This gives the protein CSARVPRAGVMETQYF.